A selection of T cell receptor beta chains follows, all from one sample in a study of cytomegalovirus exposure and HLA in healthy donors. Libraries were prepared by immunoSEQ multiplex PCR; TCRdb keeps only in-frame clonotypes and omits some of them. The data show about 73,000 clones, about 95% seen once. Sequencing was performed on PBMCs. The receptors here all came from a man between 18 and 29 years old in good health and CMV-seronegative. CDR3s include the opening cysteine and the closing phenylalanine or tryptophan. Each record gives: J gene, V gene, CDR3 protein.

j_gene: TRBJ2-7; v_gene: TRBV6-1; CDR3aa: CASSERERGVYEQYF
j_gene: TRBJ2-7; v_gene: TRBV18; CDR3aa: CASSFGGAPYEQYF
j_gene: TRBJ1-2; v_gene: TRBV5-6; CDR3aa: CASSLGQYYGYTF
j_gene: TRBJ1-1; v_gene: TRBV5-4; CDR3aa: CASSGQGQLWTEAFF
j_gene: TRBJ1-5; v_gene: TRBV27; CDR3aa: CASSPGQGSQPQHF
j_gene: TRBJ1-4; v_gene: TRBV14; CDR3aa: CASSPGGHPNEKLFF
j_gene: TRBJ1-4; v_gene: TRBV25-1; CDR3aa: CASSDLWGGAEKLFF
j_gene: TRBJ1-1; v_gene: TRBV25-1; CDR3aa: CASSEWLGGTTFF
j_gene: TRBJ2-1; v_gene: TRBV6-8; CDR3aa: CASKKTGGRATYNEQFF
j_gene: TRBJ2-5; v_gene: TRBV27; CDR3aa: CASSFWGQGQETQYF
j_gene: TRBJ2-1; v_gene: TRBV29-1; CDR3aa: CSVAYGTFSYNEQFF
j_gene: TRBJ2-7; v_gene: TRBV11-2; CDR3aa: CASSSYSPGTGVYEQYF
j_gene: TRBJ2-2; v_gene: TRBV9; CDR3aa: CASSVGGGAGELFF
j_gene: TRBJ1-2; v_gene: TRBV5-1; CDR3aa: CASSLGQGRIYGYTF
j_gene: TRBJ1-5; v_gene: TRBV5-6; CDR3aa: CASSSGRTVNQPQHF
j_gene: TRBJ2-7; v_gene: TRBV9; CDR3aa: CASSVEGVDNEQYF
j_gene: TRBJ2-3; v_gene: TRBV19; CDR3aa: CASTLGTPTDTQYF
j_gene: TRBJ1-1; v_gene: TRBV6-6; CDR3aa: CASSYETENTEAFF
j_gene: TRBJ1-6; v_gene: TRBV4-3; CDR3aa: CASSQDLETGVSPLHF
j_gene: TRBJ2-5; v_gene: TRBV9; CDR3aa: CASSVDSRGGRETQYF
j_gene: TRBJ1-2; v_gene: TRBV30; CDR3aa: CAWAGGGYGYTF
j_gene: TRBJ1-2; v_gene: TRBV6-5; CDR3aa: CASSYSWTGDYGYTF
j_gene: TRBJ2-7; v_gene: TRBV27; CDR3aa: CASSLSGSYEQYF